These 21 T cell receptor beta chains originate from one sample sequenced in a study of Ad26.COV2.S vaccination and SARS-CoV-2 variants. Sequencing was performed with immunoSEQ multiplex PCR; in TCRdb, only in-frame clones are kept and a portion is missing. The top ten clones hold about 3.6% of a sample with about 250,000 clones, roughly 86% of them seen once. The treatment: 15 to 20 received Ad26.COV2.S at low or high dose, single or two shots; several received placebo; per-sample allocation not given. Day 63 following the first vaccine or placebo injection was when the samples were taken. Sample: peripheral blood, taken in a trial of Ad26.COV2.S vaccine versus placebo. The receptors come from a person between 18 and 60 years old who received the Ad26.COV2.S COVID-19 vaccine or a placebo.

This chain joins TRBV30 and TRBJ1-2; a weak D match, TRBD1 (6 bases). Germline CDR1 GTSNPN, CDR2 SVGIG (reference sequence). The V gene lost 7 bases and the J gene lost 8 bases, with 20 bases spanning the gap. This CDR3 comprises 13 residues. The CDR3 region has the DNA TGTGCCTTGACGGCGGGGGCGGCAGGAGGCTACACCTTC. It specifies CALTAGAAGGYTF.

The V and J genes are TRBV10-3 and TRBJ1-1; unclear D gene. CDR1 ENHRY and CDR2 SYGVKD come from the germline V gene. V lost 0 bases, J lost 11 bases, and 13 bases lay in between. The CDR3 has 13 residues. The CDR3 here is CAISESDAHWAFF. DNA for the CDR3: TGTGCCATCAGTGAGTCGGATGCACATTGGGCTTTCTTT.

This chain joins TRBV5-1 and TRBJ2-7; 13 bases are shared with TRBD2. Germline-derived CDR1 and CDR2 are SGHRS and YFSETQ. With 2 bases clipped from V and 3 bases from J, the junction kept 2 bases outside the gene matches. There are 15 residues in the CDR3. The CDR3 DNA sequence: TGCGCCAGCAGCTTACTAGCGGGAGGGTACTACGAGCAGTACTTC. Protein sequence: CASSLLAGGYYEQYF.

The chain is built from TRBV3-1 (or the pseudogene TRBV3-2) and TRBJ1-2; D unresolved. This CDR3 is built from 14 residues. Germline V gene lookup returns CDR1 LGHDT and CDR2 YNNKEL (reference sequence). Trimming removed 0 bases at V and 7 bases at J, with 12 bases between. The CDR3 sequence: CASSQETALRGYTF. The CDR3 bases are TGTGCCAGCAGCCAAGAGACTGCCTTGCGTGGCTACACCTTC.

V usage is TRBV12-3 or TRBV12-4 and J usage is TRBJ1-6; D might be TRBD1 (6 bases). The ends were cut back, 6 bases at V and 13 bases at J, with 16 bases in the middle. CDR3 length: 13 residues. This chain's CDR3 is CASSPIGGFPLHF. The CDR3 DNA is TGTGCCAGCAGCCCTATAGGGGGGTTCCCCCTCCACTTT.

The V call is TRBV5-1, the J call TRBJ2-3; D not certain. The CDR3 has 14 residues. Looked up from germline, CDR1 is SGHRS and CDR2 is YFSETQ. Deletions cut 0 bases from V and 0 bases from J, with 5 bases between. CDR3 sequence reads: CASSLDTSTDTQYF. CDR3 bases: TGCGCCAGCAGCTTGGACACCAGCACAGATACGCAGTATTTT.

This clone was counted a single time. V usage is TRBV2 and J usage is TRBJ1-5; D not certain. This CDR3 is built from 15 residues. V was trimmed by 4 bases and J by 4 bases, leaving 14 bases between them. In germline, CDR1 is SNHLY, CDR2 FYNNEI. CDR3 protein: CASSVGQRDNQPQHF. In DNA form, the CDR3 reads TGTGCCAGCAGTGTGGGTCAGCGAGATAATCAGCCCCAGCATTTT.

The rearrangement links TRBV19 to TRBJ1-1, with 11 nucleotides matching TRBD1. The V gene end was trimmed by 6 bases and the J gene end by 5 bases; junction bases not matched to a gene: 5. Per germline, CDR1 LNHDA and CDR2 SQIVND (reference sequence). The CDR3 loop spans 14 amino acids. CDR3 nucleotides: TGTGCCAGTAGGGACGGACAGGGGGCGACTGAAGCTTTCTTT. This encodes CASRDGQGATEAFF.

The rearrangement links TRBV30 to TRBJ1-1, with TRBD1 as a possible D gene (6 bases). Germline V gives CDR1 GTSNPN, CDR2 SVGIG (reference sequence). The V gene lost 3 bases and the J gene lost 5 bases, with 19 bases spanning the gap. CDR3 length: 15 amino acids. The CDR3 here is CAWRGNTGLETEAFF. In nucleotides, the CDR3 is TGTGCCTGGAGGGGCAACACAGGGCTTGAAACTGAAGCTTTCTTT.

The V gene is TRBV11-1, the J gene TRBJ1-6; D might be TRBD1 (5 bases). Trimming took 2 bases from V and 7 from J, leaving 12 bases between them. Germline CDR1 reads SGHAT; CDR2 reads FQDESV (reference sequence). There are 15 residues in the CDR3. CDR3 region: CASSLLAGLNSPLHF. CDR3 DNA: TGTGCCAGCAGCTTATTAGCAGGGTTGAATTCACCCCTCCACTTT.

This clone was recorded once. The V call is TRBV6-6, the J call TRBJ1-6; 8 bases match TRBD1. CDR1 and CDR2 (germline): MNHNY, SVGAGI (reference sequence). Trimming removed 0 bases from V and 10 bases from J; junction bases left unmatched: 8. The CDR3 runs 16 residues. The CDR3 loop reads CASSYSGQGAWSPLHF. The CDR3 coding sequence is TGTGCCAGCAGTTACTCTGGTCAGGGGGCTTGGTCACCCCTCCACTTT.

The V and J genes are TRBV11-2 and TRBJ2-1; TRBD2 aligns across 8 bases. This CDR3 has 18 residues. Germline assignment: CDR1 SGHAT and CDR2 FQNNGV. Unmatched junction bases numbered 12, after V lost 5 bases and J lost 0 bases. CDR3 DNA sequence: TGTGCCAGCAGCCCGAAAGGGCTAGCGGGCCTCTCCTACAATGAGCAGTTCTTC. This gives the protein CASSPKGLAGLSYNEQFF.

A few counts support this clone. The CDR3 spells CASSLGDREDVYGYTF. Here the CDR3 DNA reads TGTGCCAGCAGCTTAGGGGACAGGGAGGATGTCTATGGCTACACCTTC. The chain uses TRBV5-6 and TRBJ1-2, with 9 bases identical to TRBD1. CDR3 size: 16 residues. V gave up 2 bases and J gave up 4 bases; unmatched junction bases: 9. The V gene's germline CDR1 is SGHDT and CDR2 YYEEEE.

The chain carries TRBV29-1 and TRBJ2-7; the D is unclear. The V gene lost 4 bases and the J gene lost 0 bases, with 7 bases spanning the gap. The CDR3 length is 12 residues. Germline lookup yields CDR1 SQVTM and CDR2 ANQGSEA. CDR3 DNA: TGCAGCGTTGGACGGTCCTCCTACGAGCAGTACTTC. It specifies CSVGRSSYEQYF.

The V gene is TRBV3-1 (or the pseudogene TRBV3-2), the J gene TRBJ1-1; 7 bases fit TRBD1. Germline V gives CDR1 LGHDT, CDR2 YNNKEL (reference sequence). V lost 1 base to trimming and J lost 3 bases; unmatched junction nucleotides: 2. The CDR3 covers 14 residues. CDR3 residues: CASSQGDRYTEAFF. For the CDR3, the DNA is TGTGCCAGCAGCCAAGGGGACAGATACACTGAAGCTTTCTTT.

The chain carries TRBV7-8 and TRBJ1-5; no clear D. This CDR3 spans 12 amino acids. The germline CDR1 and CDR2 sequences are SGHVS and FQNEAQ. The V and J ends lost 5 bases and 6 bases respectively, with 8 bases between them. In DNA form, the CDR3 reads TGTGCCAGCAGCCGAGGGAGTCAGCCCCAGCATTTT. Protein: CASSRGSQPQHF.

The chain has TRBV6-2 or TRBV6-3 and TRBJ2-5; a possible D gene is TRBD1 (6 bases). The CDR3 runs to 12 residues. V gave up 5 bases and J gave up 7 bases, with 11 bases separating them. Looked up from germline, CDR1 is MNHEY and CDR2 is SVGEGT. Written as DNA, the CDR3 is TGTGCCAGCAGTAGACAGGCCCGGACCCAGTACTTC. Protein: CASSRQARTQYF.

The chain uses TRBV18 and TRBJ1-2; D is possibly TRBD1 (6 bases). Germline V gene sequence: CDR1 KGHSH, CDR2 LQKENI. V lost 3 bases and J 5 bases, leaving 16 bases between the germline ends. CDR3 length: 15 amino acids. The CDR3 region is CASSPAIQGMYGYTF. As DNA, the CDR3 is TGTGCCAGCTCACCTGCGATCCAGGGGATGTATGGCTACACCTTC.

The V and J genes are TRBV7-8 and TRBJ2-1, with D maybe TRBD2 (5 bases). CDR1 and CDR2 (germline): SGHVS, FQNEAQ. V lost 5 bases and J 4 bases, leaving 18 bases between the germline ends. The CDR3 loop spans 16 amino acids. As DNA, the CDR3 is TGTGCCAGCAGCCGAACCGGCCTCACGGGGTACAATGAGCAGTTCTTC. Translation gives CASSRTGLTGYNEQFF.

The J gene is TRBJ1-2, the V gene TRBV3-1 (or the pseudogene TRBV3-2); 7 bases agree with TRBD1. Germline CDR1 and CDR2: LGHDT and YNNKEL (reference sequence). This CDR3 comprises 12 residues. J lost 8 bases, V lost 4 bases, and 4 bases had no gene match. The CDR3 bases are TGTGCCAGCAGCCGACAGGGTTGGGGCTACACCTTC. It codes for CASSRQGWGYTF.

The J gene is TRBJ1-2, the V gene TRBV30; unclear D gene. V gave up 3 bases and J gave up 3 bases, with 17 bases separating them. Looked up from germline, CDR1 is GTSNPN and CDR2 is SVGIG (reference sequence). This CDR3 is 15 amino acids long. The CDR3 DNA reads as TGTGCCTGGAGGAGAAATCTCTTCCAGTACTATGGCTACACCTTC. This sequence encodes CAWRRNLFQYYGYTF. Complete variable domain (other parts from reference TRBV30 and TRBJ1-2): SQTIHQWPATLVQPVGSPLSLECTVEGTSNPNLYWYRQAAGRGLQLLFYSVGIGQISSEVPQNLSASRPQDRQFILSSKKLLLSDSGFYLCAWRRNLFQYYGYTFGSGTRLTVV.